Each of the 20 T cell receptor beta chains below was sequenced from the same sample in a study of CD8 T cells in Susac syndrome. Reverse transcription of roughly 0.5 to 1 ug RNA used random hexamers. TCRdb analysed the immunoSEQ multiplex PCR reads with MiXCR anew, one entry per CDR3 protein. Found here are about 150,000 distinct CDR3 sequences, 85% to 95% of them singletons; the top ten hold 0.15% to 0.2%. The sequencing input was CD4+ T cells from PBMCs. Source of these receptors: a human donor with Susac syndrome.

The gene calls are TRBV12-3 or TRBV12-4 and TRBJ2-7, with a weak D call TRBD1 (5 bases). There are 14 residues in the CDR3. The germline V and J ends were trimmed by 6 bases and 3 bases, with 15 bases remaining between them. The CDR3 bases are TGTGCCAGCAGGGCCGGTGACAGCAACTACGAGCAGTACTTC. Encoded protein: CASRAGDSNYEQYF.

This rearrangement joins TRBV5-4 to TRBJ2-3, with 9 positions matching TRBD2. CDR3 length equals 17 residues. Unmatched junction bases numbered 10, after V lost 0 bases and J lost 5 bases. Germline V gene lookup returns CDR1 SGHNT and CDR2 YYREEE (reference sequence). The CDR3 DNA sequence: TGTGCCAGCAGCTTGGCAGTCCTAGCGGGGCGACGAGATACGCAGTATTTT. Its protein product is CASSLAVLAGRRDTQYF.

This clonotype was seen once. V and J are TRBV5-4 and TRBJ1-1; 8 nucleotides align to TRBD1. There are 14 residues in the CDR3. Germline lookup yields CDR1 SGHNT and CDR2 YYREEE (reference sequence). V lost 4 bases and J lost 8; bases outside the gene matches: 10. The CDR3 region is CASSEQGGAREAFF. The DNA for the CDR3 is TGTGCCAGCAGCGAACAGGGGGGCGCGAGGGAAGCTTTCTTT.

The chain recombines TRBV5-6 with TRBJ1-1; TRBD1 matches at 9 bases. The CDR3 extends over 13 amino acids. The V gene's germline CDR1 is SGHDT and CDR2 YYEEEE. J lost 7 bases, V lost 4 bases, and 5 bases had no gene match. CDR3 DNA: TGTGCCAGCAGCAGGGACAGGGTAAATGAAGCTTTCTTT. Amino acids: CASSRDRVNEAFF.

This rearrangement joins TRBV7-9 to TRBJ1-3, with D unclear. CDR1 SEHNR and CDR2 FQNEAQ come from the germline V gene (reference sequence). The CDR3 totals 14 residues. V was trimmed by 5 bases and J by 0 bases, leaving 8 bases between them. The CDR3 coding sequence is TGTGCCAGCAGCGGACGGCTCTCTGGAAACACCATATATTTT. Translated: CASSGRLSGNTIYF.

The genes are TRBV12-3 or TRBV12-4 and TRBJ1-2, with no clear D. The CDR3 runs to 15 residues. Trimming cost V 6 bases and J 2 bases, with 16 bases left between them. The CDR3 coding sequence is TGTGCCAGCAGCCTCGTTCCCCTGGGCAACTATGGCTACACCTTC. This sequence encodes CASSLVPLGNYGYTF.

This clonotype was picked up one time. This chain links TRBV20-1 with TRBJ2-2; the D gene is possibly TRBD1 (5 bases). CDR3 length equals 16 residues. Germline V gene sequence: CDR1 DFQATT, CDR2 SNEGSKA (reference sequence). V dropped 2 bases and J dropped 1 base, with 14 bases sitting between them. CDR3 coding DNA: TGCAGTGCTAGAAAACCGACAGTTGGGAACACCGGGGAGCTGTTTTTT. Translation gives CSARKPTVGNTGELFF.

DNA for the CDR3: TGTGCCAGCAGTGAGCAGACTCTGTCCCAAGAGACCCAGTACTTC. It codes for CASSEQTLSQETQYF. The rearrangement uses TRBV2 and TRBJ2-5, with unresolved D. This CDR3 has 15 residues. The germline gives CDR1 SNHLY, CDR2 FYNNEI. Trimming left V 3 bases short and J 1 base short, with 12 bases between.

V and J are TRBV7-9 and TRBJ2-7; 10 bases are a match to TRBD1. Germline CDR1 is SEHNR and CDR2 is FQNEAQ (reference sequence). V gave up 10 bases and J gave up 0 bases; unmatched junction bases: 6. This CDR3 contains 14 residues. CDR3 sequence reads: CATSRQGASYEQYF. In nucleotides, the CDR3 is TGTGCCACCTCCCGACAGGGGGCCTCCTACGAGCAGTACTTC.

The chain couples TRBV9 to TRBJ1-1, with D possibly matching TRBD1 (6 bases). The CDR3 has 13 amino acids. Germline CDR1 reads SGDLS; CDR2 reads YYNGEE. Trimming stripped 4 bases from V and 6 bases from J, with 13 bases between. The chain's CDR3 is CASSPQGRAEAFF. CDR3 DNA sequence: TGTGCCAGCAGCCCACAGGGAAGAGCTGAAGCTTTCTTT. The full variable domain, in which reference TRBV9 and TRBJ1-1 provide the parts outside the CDR3, is DSGVTQTPKHLITATGQRVTLRCSPRSGDLSVYWYQQSLDQGLQFLIQYYNGEERAKGNILERFSAQQFPDLHSELNLSSLELGDSALYFCASSPQGRAEAFFGQGTRLTVV.

This clonotype came up once. The V call is TRBV3-1, the J call TRBJ2-3; perhaps D is TRBD1 or TRBD2 (6 bases each). The germline V gene has CDR1 LGHDT and CDR2 YNNKEL (reference sequence). Trimming cost V 3 bases and J 8 bases, with 18 bases left between them. The CDR3 has 15 residues. In DNA form, the CDR3 reads TGTGCCAGCAGCCAGAGCCGGGGGCGTACCTCTACGCAGTATTTT. Protein product: CASSQSRGRTSTQYF.

This clonotype has just one count. The gene calls are TRBV12-3 or TRBV12-4 and TRBJ2-3; D call uncertain. The CDR3 runs to 14 residues. Trimming cost V 6 bases and J 4 bases, with 14 bases left between them. The CDR3 reads CASSPGLVADTQYF. In DNA, the CDR3 is TGTGCCAGCAGCCCCGGTCTGGTGGCAGATACGCAGTATTTT.

The rearrangement uses TRBV30 and TRBJ1-4; D is perhaps TRBD1 (5 bases). CDR1 is GTSNPN and CDR2 is SVGIG in the germline V gene (reference sequence). This CDR3 has 17 amino acids. The V end was cut by 3 bases, the J end by 0 bases, with 17 bases between. CDR3 amino acids: CAWRGGAANATNEKLFF. The DNA of the CDR3 is TGTGCCTGGAGGGGGGGTGCAGCGAATGCAACTAATGAAAAACTGTTTTTT.

A single count supports this clonotype. The chain carries TRBV20-1 and TRBJ2-5; D unclear. V dropped 1 base and J dropped 2 bases, with 5 bases sitting between them. There are 12 residues in the CDR3. Germline values: CDR1 DFQATT, CDR2 SNEGSKA (reference sequence). The CDR3 DNA reads as TGCAGTGCTAGAGTCCGGCAAGAGACCCAGTACTTC. Protein product: CSARVRQETQYF.

The chain has TRBV5-4 and TRBJ2-7; TRBD1 is a possible D gene (7 bases). The CDR3 is 13 amino acids. Trimming removed 4 bases at V and 5 bases at J, with 13 bases between. Germline CDR1 reads SGHNT; CDR2 reads YYREEE (reference sequence). The CDR3 DNA reads as TGTGCCAGCAGCCCCAGGGGGGATAACGAGCAGTACTTC. Amino acids: CASSPRGDNEQYF.

This sequence joins TRBV18 and TRBJ1-1; a weak D match, TRBD1 (5 bases). V lost 3 bases, J lost 1 base, and 12 bases lay in between. The CDR3 covers 15 residues. The germline V gene has CDR1 KGHSH and CDR2 LQKENI. The CDR3 sequence is CASSPQGGGNTEAFF. The CDR3 DNA follows: TGTGCCAGCTCACCCCAGGGTGGAGGGAACACTGAAGCTTTCTTT.

V usage is TRBV14 and J usage is TRBJ2-7, with 7 bases identical to TRBD1. The CDR3 has 19 residues. Trimming cost V 2 bases and J 3 bases; bases outside gene matches: 19. The germline gives CDR1 SGHDN, CDR2 FVKESK. The CDR3 nucleotides read TGTGCCAGCAGCCAACTAGGCATACGGACAGGCCGATTGGGCTACGAGCAGTACTTC. Residues: CASSQLGIRTGRLGYEQYF.

This clonotype was seen only once. The chain uses TRBV12-3 or TRBV12-4 and TRBJ1-1, with 9 nucleotides matching TRBD1. This CDR3 has 15 amino acids. After removal of 3 bases from V and 4 bases from J, the junction contained 6 bases not matched to a gene. The CDR3 protein is CASSFPGTGPTEAFF. CDR3 bases: TGTGCCAGCAGTTTCCCAGGGACAGGGCCCACTGAAGCTTTCTTT.

The chain couples TRBV12-3 or TRBV12-4 to TRBJ1-2; TRBD1 is a possible D gene (5 bases). The CDR3 is made up of 13 amino acids. V was trimmed by 6 bases and J by 4 bases, leaving 12 bases between them. This CDR3 reads CASSLQGLYGYTF. DNA for the CDR3: TGTGCCAGCAGCCTTCAGGGCCTCTATGGCTACACCTTC.

This CDR3 reads CSASRADTQYF. CDR3 sequence (DNA): TGCAGTGCCTCCCGGGCAGATACGCAGTATTTT. V is TRBV20-1 and J is TRBJ2-3, with D unclear. Germline-derived CDR1 and CDR2 are DFQATT and SNEGSKA (reference sequence). Trimming took off 6 bases at V and 4 bases at J, with 8 bases between the two ends. CDR3 length: 11 amino acids.